The rows below give T cell receptor beta chains drawn from one sample of a study of blood T cell repertoires in COVID-19. Profiled with immunoSEQ multiplex PCR; TCRdb holds only in-frame clones, not every one. The sample carries fewer than 200,000 clones, 70% to 90% recorded once. Input material: peripheral blood. All receptors derive from a man aged 45-60 years who had recovered from COVID-19. Each CDR3 is given without its conserved first and last residue. The order of the fields is J gene, V gene, CDR3 protein.

TRBJ1-3,TRBV11-2,ASSLDRLASSGNTIY
TRBJ1-5,TRBV2,ASSEASWSNQPQH
TRBJ2-7,TRBV27,ASSSRDRGWLLQY
TRBJ2-2,TRBV6-1,ASSESGIRELF
TRBJ1-1,TRBV6-2/TRBV6-3,ASSSLFRTEAF
TRBJ2-7,TRBV28,ASRGTSYEQY
TRBJ1-1,TRBV7-8,ASSLLGQTGTEAF
TRBJ1-2,TRBV28,ATRTAIYGYT
TRBJ2-3,TRBV6-5,ASSSPVDTQY
TRBJ1-4,TRBV3-1/TRBV3-2,ASGAGLNEKLF
TRBJ1-2,TRBV29-1,SGLREVEEGYT
TRBJ2-7,TRBV6-4,ASSAEARQY
TRBJ1-1,TRBV5-1,ASSFRGDNTEAF
TRBJ2-7,TRBV11-1,ASSPLGPASSYEQY
TRBJ1-6,TRBV19,ASSIGGRSNSPLH
TRBJ2-7,TRBV19,ATLDSGAYEQY
TRBJ2-2,TRBV19,ASSIGLAGATGELF
TRBJ1-5,TRBV19,ASRVGAFGNQPQH
TRBJ2-3,TRBV4-1,ASSQDQLAPSTDTQY
TRBJ1-4,TRBV6-2/TRBV6-3,ASSLGGKLF
TRBJ2-5,TRBV9,ASSRGQSSEETQY
TRBJ2-3,TRBV7-9,ASSLGVSGSSDTQY
TRBJ1-1,TRBV9,ASSVEGDRGGPEAF
TRBJ2-1,TRBV9,ASSVWDRPYNEQF
TRBJ1-2,TRBV28,ATLRSTGNYGYT
TRBJ2-3,TRBV6-2/TRBV6-3,ASSYDSTDTQY
TRBJ2-7,TRBV6-2/TRBV6-3,ASSAPNARNEQY
TRBJ2-7,TRBV6-1,ASSEALGVQY
TRBJ1-1,TRBV7-2,ASSLGAGNTEAF
TRBJ2-1,TRBV29-1,SVEERLAGRDEQF
TRBJ2-1,TRBV5-1,ASSPQSGLNNEQF
TRBJ2-7,TRBV29-1,SVEAKNKQY
TRBJ1-1,TRBV29-1,SVEGSNTEAF
TRBJ2-5,TRBV4-3,ASSQGAGTALETQY
TRBJ1-1,TRBV18,ASSLGPGLDDTEAF
TRBJ1-1,TRBV7-8,ASSLGQNTEAF
TRBJ2-3,TRBV6-2/TRBV6-3,ASSYSGQPTDTQY
TRBJ1-6,TRBV28,ASSPGLPYNSPLH
TRBJ2-6,TRBV5-5,ASSPRTSRSGANVLT
TRBJ1-1,TRBV5-4,ASSAGQAREAF
TRBJ1-1,TRBV7-2,ASSLGGIDTEAF
TRBJ1-2,TRBV28,ASSLFGTGGDGYT
TRBJ1-2,TRBV28,ASSFRTGGYGYT